This T cell receptor beta chain was observed in a study of T cell responses to AZD1222 COVID-19 vaccine. Study-wide findings and caveats: Just a handful of people given AZD1222 tested seropositive at baseline. Most donors were white British, females outnumbered males, and clonal diversity was possibly underestimated.

TCRdb keeps only in-frame clones here, not all; method: immunoSEQ multiplex PCR. Of about 100,000 clones listed, nearly 90% are singletons. Trimming took 10 bases from V and 7 from J; bases not matched to a gene: 8. The CDR3 extends over 12 amino acids. Germline CDR1 is SEHNR and CDR2 is FQNEAQ (reference sequence). Notes on this clone: Its antigen is undetermined.

The rearrangement joins TRBV7-9 to TRBJ1-2; 8 bases are a match to TRBD1. The sample in question was peripheral blood, obtained on day 0 of AZD1222 vaccination. This sequence was found in an adult in good health. Written as DNA, the CDR3 is TGTGCCACCCCGGACAGGGAGGGTGGCTACACCTTC. Protein sequence: CATPDREGGYTF. The full variable domain, completed using reference TRBV7-9 and TRBJ1-2, is DTGVSQNPRHKITKRGQNVTFRCDPISEHNRLYWYRQTLGQGPEFLTYFQNEAQLEKSRLLSDRFSAERPKGSFSTLEIQRTEQGDSAMYLCATPDREGGYTFGSGTRLTVV.